The 24 T cell receptor beta chains given below trace back to one sample, sequenced in a study of radiotherapy plus CTLA-4 blockade in lung cancer. Clones were sequenced by immunoSEQ multiplex PCR, and TCRdb holds only the in-frame ones, with some missing. The sample carries more than 80,000 clones, around 85% recorded once. The input for sequencing was peripheral blood, taken from a patient treated with radiotherapy plus ipilimumab. These receptor sequences come from a human donor with non-small cell lung cancer that progressed on radiotherapy plus ipilimumab. Some clones in this sample may be carry-over from other donors' samples.

V and J are TRBV6-6 and TRBJ2-7; 7 bases agree with TRBD1. Germline values: CDR1 MNHNY, CDR2 SVGAGI (reference sequence). J was trimmed by 6 bases and V by 5 bases; bases with no gene match: 10. The CDR3 is made up of 14 amino acids. This chain's CDR3 is CASSSTGVAGEQYF. CDR3 coding DNA: TGTGCCAGCAGTAGTACAGGGGTGGCAGGCGAGCAGTACTTC.

The chain couples TRBV29-1 to TRBJ1-1, with D perhaps matching TRBD1 (5 bases). Trimming left V 3 bases short and J 5 bases short, with 10 bases between. The CDR3 runs 12 residues. In germline, CDR1 is SQVTM, CDR2 ANQGSEA. The CDR3 here is CSVDRESTEAFF. The CDR3 nucleotides are TGCAGCGTTGACAGGGAATCGACTGAAGCTTTCTTT.

This rearrangement joins TRBV6-5 to TRBJ1-3; D is unresolved. This CDR3 region has 12 residues. Germline V gives CDR1 MNHEY, CDR2 SVGAGI. V was shortened by 6 bases and J by 4 bases, with 7 bases between the two germline ends. DNA of the CDR3: TGTGCCAGCAGGGGTTGGGGAAACACCATATATTTT. Amino acids: CASRGWGNTIYF.

This chain connects TRBV28 to TRBJ1-2; a weak D match, TRBD1 (6 bases). Germline V lookup: CDR1 MDHEN, CDR2 SYDVKM. V shed 5 bases and J shed 7 bases, with 20 bases lying between them. The CDR3 has 15 amino acids. The CDR3 loop reads CASSTLRDIQSGYTF. CDR3 DNA sequence: TGTGCCAGCAGTACTCTAAGGGACATTCAGAGTGGCTACACCTTC.

The rearrangement links TRBV7-2 to TRBJ2-5; 10 bases line up with TRBD2. Trimming removed 3 bases from V and 3 bases from J; junction bases left unmatched: 4. The V gene's germline CDR1 is SGHTA and CDR2 FQGNSA. CDR3 length equals 15 residues. CDR3 amino acids: CASSFTSGEEETQYF. The CDR3 DNA follows: TGTGCCAGCAGCTTCACTAGCGGGGAAGAAGAGACCCAGTACTTC.

This clone was counted only a few times. The chain has TRBV27 and TRBJ1-5; unclear D gene. V lost 5 bases to trimming and J lost 4 bases, with 12 bases between them. Germline V gene lookup returns CDR1 MNHEY and CDR2 SMNVEV (reference sequence). CDR3 size: 14 residues. CDR3 DNA: TGTGCCAGCAGTCCGAATGTGGGAAATCAGCCCCAGCATTTT. This sequence encodes CASSPNVGNQPQHF.

Only one count was recorded for this clone. The chain joins TRBV5-1 to TRBJ1-5; D might be TRBD1 (5 bases). There are 14 residues in the CDR3. With 4 bases removed from V and 5 bases from J, the gap between germline ends came to 13 bases. Germline V CDR1 and CDR2: SGHRS, YFSETQ. CDR3 DNA sequence: TGCGCCAGCAGCCCGGGCCAAGGGGATCAGCCCCAGCATTTT. Translated, it gives CASSPGQGDQPQHF.

This chain joins TRBV6-6 and TRBJ2-7, with a weak D call TRBD1 (5 bases). Germline V gene sequence: CDR1 MNHNY, CDR2 SVGAGI (reference sequence). The CDR3 extends over 16 amino acids. With 0 bases removed from V and 3 bases from J, the gap between germline ends came to 15 bases. The CDR3 here is CASSYSAQGPVYEQYF. The CDR3 coding sequence is TGTGCCAGCAGTTACTCTGCGCAGGGTCCGGTCTACGAGCAGTACTTC.

V and J are TRBV7-2 and TRBJ1-5; 11 nucleotides agree with TRBD1. The V segment lost 7 bases and the J segment 5 bases; nucleotides outside the gene matches: 4. From germline, CDR1 is SGHTA and CDR2 FQGNSA. The CDR3 is 14 residues long. The CDR3: CASTKGQGDQPQHF. The CDR3 coding sequence is TGTGCCAGCACCAAGGGACAGGGGGATCAGCCCCAGCATTTT.

J is TRBJ2-7 and V is TRBV7-8; TRBD2 might be the D (6 bases). Trimming left V 7 bases short and J 1 base short, with 17 bases between. The CDR3 has 15 residues. The V gene's germline CDR1 is SGHVS and CDR2 FQNEAQ. CDR3 sequence reads: CASNRRAGESYEQYF. CDR3 in DNA: TGTGCCAGCAACCGGAGGGCAGGCGAGTCCTACGAGCAGTACTTC.

The chain recombines TRBV19 with TRBJ1-2; 7 bases match TRBD1. V trimming: 2 bases; J trimming: 8 bases; junction bases outside the gene matches: 14. Germline loops: CDR1 LNHDA, CDR2 SQIVND (reference sequence). The CDR3 extends over 16 amino acids. The CDR3 bases are TGTGCCAGTAGTATATATGGGACAGTGGCCTCGGAGGGCTACACCTTC. Translated: CASSIYGTVASEGYTF.

The chain links TRBV12-5 to TRBJ2-1, with D tentatively TRBD2 (6 bases). This CDR3 region has 15 residues. V was trimmed by 6 bases and J by 3 bases, leaving 15 bases between them. Germline V gene lookup returns CDR1 LGHNT and CDR2 FRNRAP. CDR3 DNA: TGTGCTAGTGGCCTGGGACTTCCTGGCTACAATGAGCAGTTCTTC. It yields the protein CASGLGLPGYNEQFF.

The chain joins TRBV5-1 to TRBJ2-2; TRBD2 agrees at 7 bases. The CDR3 sequence is 16 residues long. The germline V gene has CDR1 SGHRS and CDR2 YFSETQ. Trimming removed 1 base from V and 1 base from J; junction bases left unmatched: 4. The DNA for the CDR3 is TGCGCCAGCAGCTTGCAAGGCGGGGGGAACACCGGGGAGCTGTTTTTT. This translates into CASSLQGGGNTGELFF.

V usage is TRBV7-9 and J usage is TRBJ1-2, with D tentatively TRBD1 (5 bases). Germline CDR1 SEHNR, CDR2 FQNEAQ (reference sequence). The CDR3 extends over 14 amino acids. Trimming shortened V by 7 bases and J by 0 bases, and 12 bases separated the two germline ends. The CDR3 region is CASTNRGANYGYTF. In nucleotides, the CDR3 is TGTGCCAGCACCAATCGGGGCGCTAACTATGGCTACACCTTC.

The chain has TRBV5-1 and TRBJ1-4, with D tentatively TRBD1 (5 bases). Germline values: CDR1 SGHRS, CDR2 YFSETQ. The CDR3 contains 16 residues. V shed 4 bases and J shed 5 bases, with 18 bases lying between them. CDR3 loop: CASSPATGRPNEKLFF. The CDR3 DNA is TGCGCCAGCAGCCCAGCTACGGGACGGCCGAATGAAAAACTGTTTTTT.

The chain is built from TRBV7-3 and TRBJ2-7, with D possibly TRBD2 on 6 matching bases. Germline V gene lookup returns CDR1 SGHTA and CDR2 FQGTGA. The CDR3 has 12 residues. V gave up 5 bases and J gave up 7 bases, with 12 bases separating them. The CDR3 DNA follows: TGTGCCAGCAGCCAGGGACTTGGAGAGCAGTACTTC. Protein: CASSQGLGEQYF.

The genes are TRBV4-3 and TRBJ2-1, with D perhaps matching TRBD1 or TRBD2 (6 bases each). The germline V gene has CDR1 LGHNA and CDR2 YSLEER. V was pared by 4 bases and J by 2 bases, with 12 bases between. The CDR3 has 15 amino acids. CDR3 sequence (DNA): TGCGCCAGCAGCCGGGGGGCTTTAACCTACAATGAGCAGTTCTTC. This codes for CASSRGALTYNEQFF.

J is TRBJ1-5 and V is TRBV4-2, with D possibly being TRBD1 (5 bases). Looked up from germline, CDR1 is LGHNA and CDR2 is YNFKEQ. Trimming left V 0 bases short and J 6 bases short, with 6 bases between. The CDR3 totals 13 residues. For the CDR3, the DNA is TGTGCCAGCAGCCAAGATCAGGGTCAGCCCCAGCATTTT. Protein: CASSQDQGQPQHF.

The chain combines TRBV18 with TRBJ2-1; D gene ambiguous. V lost 6 bases and J lost 0, with 9 bases in between. Germline CDR1 KGHSH, CDR2 LQKENI. CDR3 length: 14 residues. CDR3 DNA sequence: TGTGCCAGCTCGCGGCCGAGCTCCTACAATGAGCAGTTCTTC. It encodes CASSRPSSYNEQFF.

The V gene is TRBV5-1, the J gene TRBJ2-7; D remains unclear. CDR3 length equals 11 residues. Germline V CDR1 and CDR2: SGHRS, YFSETQ. V lost 0 bases to trimming and J lost 7 bases, with 5 bases between them. The CDR3 reads CASSLVGEQYF. CDR3 sequence (DNA): TGCGCCAGCAGCTTGGTAGGAGAGCAGTACTTC.

The V gene is TRBV7-6, the J gene TRBJ2-1; the D gene is possibly TRBD1 (6 bases). The germline CDR1 and CDR2 sequences are SGHVS and FNYEAQ. Trimming shortened V by 2 bases and J by 8 bases, and 10 bases separated the two germline ends. The length of the CDR3 is 13 residues. CDR3 nucleotide sequence: TGTGCCAGCAGCTTAACGCCAGGGGATGAGCAGTTCTTC. As protein: CASSLTPGDEQFF.

This chain connects TRBV5-8 to TRBJ1-1; tentative D call: TRBD1 (5 bases). V dropped 4 bases and J dropped 5 bases, with 21 bases sitting between them. Germline CDR1 reads SGHTS; CDR2 reads YDEGEE. This CDR3 contains 16 residues. CDR3: CASSEVGRPLGTEAFF. Written as DNA, the CDR3 is TGTGCCAGCAGCGAGGTGGGACGTCCACTGGGGACTGAAGCTTTCTTT.

V and J are TRBV4-3 and TRBJ2-3; 7 positions agree with TRBD2. The CDR3 is made up of 16 amino acids. The germline gives CDR1 LGHNA, CDR2 YSLEER. The trim removed 1 base at V and 1 base at J, leaving 5 bases unmatched. CDR3 coding DNA: TGCGCCAGCAGCCAAGTGTATGCGGGGGGCACAGATACGCAGTATTTT. Translation: CASSQVYAGGTDTQYF.

The chain links TRBV19 to TRBJ2-2; D is possibly TRBD1 (6 bases). V was cut by 10 bases and J by 7 bases, with 16 bases left in between. The CDR3 is 13 amino acids. The V gene's germline CDR1 is LNHDA and CDR2 SQIVND (reference sequence). CDR3 nucleotides: TGTGCCATCCAGGGGTCGGGATTCGGGGAGCTGTTTTTT. As protein: CAIQGSGFGELFF.